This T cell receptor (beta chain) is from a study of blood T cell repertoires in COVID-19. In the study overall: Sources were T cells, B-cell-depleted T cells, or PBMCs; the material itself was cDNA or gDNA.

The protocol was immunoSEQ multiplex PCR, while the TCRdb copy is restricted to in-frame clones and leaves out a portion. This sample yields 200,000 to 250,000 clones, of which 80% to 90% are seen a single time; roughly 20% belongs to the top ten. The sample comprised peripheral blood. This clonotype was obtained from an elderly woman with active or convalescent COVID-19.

CDR3: CASSPGLGSSTDTQYF. CDR3 coding DNA: TGCGCCAGCAGCCCGGGACTAGGGTCTAGCACAGATACGCAGTATTTT. The chain employs TRBV5-1 and TRBJ2-3; TRBD2 aligns across 8 bases. Per germline, CDR1 SGHRS and CDR2 YFSETQ. V shed 4 bases and J 0 bases; nucleotides not matched to a gene: 7. The CDR3 covers 16 residues.